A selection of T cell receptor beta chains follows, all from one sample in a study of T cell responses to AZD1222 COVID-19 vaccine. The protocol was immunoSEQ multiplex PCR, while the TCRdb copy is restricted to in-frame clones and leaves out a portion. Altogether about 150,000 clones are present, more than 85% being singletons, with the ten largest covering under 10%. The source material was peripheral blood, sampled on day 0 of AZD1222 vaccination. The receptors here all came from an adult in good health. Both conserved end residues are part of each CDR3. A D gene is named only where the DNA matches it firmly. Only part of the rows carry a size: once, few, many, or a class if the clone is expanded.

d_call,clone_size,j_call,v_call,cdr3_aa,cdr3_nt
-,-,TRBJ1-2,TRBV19,CASSMGVNYGYTF,TGTGCCAGTAGTATGGGGGTTAACTATGGCTACACCTTC
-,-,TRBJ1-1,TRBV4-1,CASSQDTGQPEAFF,TGCGCCAGCAGCCAAGATACGGGACAACCTGAAGCTTTCTTT
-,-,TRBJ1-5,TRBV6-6,CASTPRDQPQHF,TGTGCCAGCACCCCCAGAGATCAGCCCCAGCATTTT
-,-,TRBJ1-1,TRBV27,CASSSYRADTEAFF,TGTGCCAGCAGTTCCTACCGGGCAGACACTGAAGCTTTCTTT
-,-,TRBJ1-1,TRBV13,CASSLSREQEAFF,TGTGCCAGCAGCTTATCTAGGGAGCAAGAGGCTTTCTTT
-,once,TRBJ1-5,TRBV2,CASSESGQFPQPQHF,TGTGCCAGCAGTGAAAGCGGACAGTTCCCTCAGCCCCAGCATTTT
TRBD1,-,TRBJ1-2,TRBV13,CASSAERGDRNGYTF,TGTGCCAGCAGCGCCGAACGGGGGGACAGAAATGGCTACACCTTC
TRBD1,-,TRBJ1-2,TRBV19,CASSIGQGAFDYGYTF,TGTGCCAGTAGTATTGGACAGGGGGCATTCGACTATGGCTACACCTTC
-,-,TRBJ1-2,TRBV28,CASSLISQGSYGYTF,TGTGCCAGCAGTTTAATATCACAGGGCTCCTATGGCTACACCTTC
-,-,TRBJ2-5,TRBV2,CASKVPKLETGWETQYF,TGTGCCAGCAAAGTTCCTAAGCTCGAAACAGGGTGGGAGACCCAGTACTTC
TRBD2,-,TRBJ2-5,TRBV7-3,CASSFQAGGQETQYF,TGTGCCAGCAGCTTCCAAGCGGGGGGGCAGGAGACCCAGTACTTC
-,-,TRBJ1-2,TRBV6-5,CASSIEKNYGYTF,TGTGCCAGCAGTATCGAGAAGAACTATGGCTACACCTTC
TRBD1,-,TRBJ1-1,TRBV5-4,CASSGTDRDVPEAFF,TGTGCCAGCAGCGGAACTGACAGGGACGTACCTGAAGCTTTCTTT
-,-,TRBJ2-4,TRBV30,CAWSRDTKNIQYF,TGTGCCTGGAGCCGGGACACTAAAAACATTCAGTACTTC
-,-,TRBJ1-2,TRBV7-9,CASSLAQGPNGGYTF,TGTGCCAGCAGCTTAGCCCAGGGTCCGAATGGGGGCTACACCTTC
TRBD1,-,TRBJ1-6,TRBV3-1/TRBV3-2,CASSRGTVNSPLHF,TGTGCCAGCAGCCGGGGGACAGTTAATTCACCCCTCCACTTT
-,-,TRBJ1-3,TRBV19,CASSITGSSGNTIYF,TGTGCCAGTAGTATTACAGGGAGCTCTGGAAACACCATATATTTT
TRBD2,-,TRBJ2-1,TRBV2,CASSSQTSGSYNEQFF,TGTGCCAGCAGTTCTCAGACTAGCGGTTCCTACAATGAGCAGTTCTTC
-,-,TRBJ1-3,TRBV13,CASSLGPNTIYF,TGTGCCAGCAGCTTAGGACCAAACACCATATATTTT
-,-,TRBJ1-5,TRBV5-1,CASSLEGQPQHF,TGCGCCAGCAGCTTGGAGGGTCAGCCCCAGCATTTT
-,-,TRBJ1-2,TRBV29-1,CSVGGRVGYTF,TGCAGCGTTGGGGGCCGGGTGGGCTACACCTTC
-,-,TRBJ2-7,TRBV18,CASSKVGSSYEQYF,TGTGCCAGCTCCAAGGTCGGGAGCTCCTACGAGCAGTACTTC
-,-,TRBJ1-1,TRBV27,CASSPVIGDEAFF,TGTGCCAGCAGTCCCGTGATCGGGGATGAAGCTTTCTTT
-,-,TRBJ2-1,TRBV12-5,CASVLGARSDEQFF,TGTGCTAGTGTATTAGGCGCGAGGAGTGATGAGCAGTTCTTC
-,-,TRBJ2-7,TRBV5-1,CASTMDSSYEQYF,TGCGCCAGCACGATGGACAGCTCCTACGAGCAGTACTTC
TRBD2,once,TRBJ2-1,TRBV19,CASNVAGGYNEQFF,TGTGCCAGTAACGTAGCGGGGGGATACAATGAGCAGTTCTTC
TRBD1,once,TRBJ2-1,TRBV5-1,CASSTTGEVPNEQFF,TGCGCCAGCAGCACGACAGGGGAGGTTCCAAATGAGCAGTTCTTC
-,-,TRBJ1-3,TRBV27,CASSSLGGNTIYF,TGTGCCAGCAGTTCCCTCGGTGGAAACACCATATATTTT
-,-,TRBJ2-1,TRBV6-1,CASSEDSYNEQFF,TGTGCCAGCAGTGAAGATAGCTACAATGAGCAGTTCTTC
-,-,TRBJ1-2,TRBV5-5,CASSLETVGVYGYTF,TGTGCCAGCAGCTTGGAAACAGTAGGGGTCTATGGCTACACCTTC
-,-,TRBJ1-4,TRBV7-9,CASSPRAGDNEKLFF,TGTGCCAGCAGCCCTCGGGCAGGGGATAATGAAAAACTGTTTTTT
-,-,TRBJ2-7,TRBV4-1,CASSQGLGAPSEQYF,TGCGCCAGCAGCCAAGGGTTGGGGGCGCCCTCCGAGCAGTACTTC
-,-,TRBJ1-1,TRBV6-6,CASSPDGEAFF,TGTGCCAGCAGCCCGGACGGTGAAGCTTTCTTT
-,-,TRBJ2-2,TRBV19,CASSITNTGELFF,TGTGCCAGTAGTATAACGAACACCGGGGAGCTGTTTTTT
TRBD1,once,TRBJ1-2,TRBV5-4,CASSQVGQGATGYTF,TGTGCCAGCAGCCAAGTAGGACAGGGGGCGACCGGCTACACCTTC
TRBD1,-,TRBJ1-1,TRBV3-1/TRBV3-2,CASSQATTGITEAFF,TGTGCCAGCAGCCAAGCTACGACAGGGATCACTGAAGCTTTCTTT
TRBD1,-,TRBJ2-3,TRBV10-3,CAGQGTDTQYF,TGTGCCGGACAGGGGACAGATACGCAGTATTTT